The T cell receptor (beta chain) described here comes from a study of blood T cell repertoires in COVID-19. About the study: COVID-19 samples collected from the United States, Italy and Spain covered acute and convalescent phases.

Assay: immunoSEQ multiplex PCR; the TCRdb copy retains only in-frame clones and omits some. The sample has about 180,000 clones; roughly 83% are singletons. The germline V gene has CDR1 SGDLS and CDR2 YYNGEE. Germline trimming cut 0 bases from V and 3 bases from J; bases unmatched to any gene: 10. CDR3 length: 17 amino acids. The Seattle patients joined while their infection was active and were tracked longitudinally afterward. The sequence came from a woman in her 40s with COVID-19, enrolled during active disease. Material for sequencing was peripheral blood. V usage is TRBV9 and J usage is TRBJ2-3, with 7 bases that match TRBD1. The CDR3 DNA reads TGTGCCAGCAGCGTAGCTGGGCAGGGGGTAGGTACAGATACGCAGTATTTT. Translating gives CASSVAGQGVGTDTQYF.